The entry below gives a single TCR beta chain sequence along with its context. No antigen is known for it. No much larger clone is present one base from it, and per-base qualities are unavailable. After DNA extraction (Qiagen), TCRbeta V-D-J rearrangements were amplified in a bias-controlled manner and then sequenced at high throughput (immunoSEQ; Adaptive Biotech). In the paper's pipeline: The immunoSEQ Analyzer platform was used for sequence-level analysis of productive sequences. Clonality was calculated as 1 minus Pielou's evenness, with values ranging from 0 (highly polyclonal) to 1 (monoclonal). The Morisita index, which runs from 0 (no similarity) to 1 (complete similarity), was used to measure repertoire overlap between subsets. TCRdb obtained this table from immuneACCESS and retained in-frame rearrangements with V and J assigned. These tables miss some clones; where compared with another copy, unresolved V genes account for less than half of the shortfall, and the remainder is unexplained. The V and J calls and clone size come from that table; D and trimming were worked out from the DNA. The sample table contains about 2,200 clones; only one count was recorded for about two thirds of them. The leading ten clones occupy about 10% of the sample.

The cysteine opens and the phenylalanine closes a CDR3 of 14 amino acids. Only the CDR3 DNA is retained, 42 bases long and in frame from the first base. From a lookup of the germline V gene, CDR1 and CDR2 are MDHEN and SYDVKM. The junction shows trimming of 8 bases on V and 6 bases on J, plus 18 bases between the germline ends. CD3+ T cells, isolated magnetically, got 1.5 hours of stimulation with PMA and ionomycin and were then labeled using IL-17A and IFNgamma cytokine secretion assays. Synovial fluid effusions were drawn by aspiration from the actively inflamed joints of psoriatic arthritis patients. Memory CD8+ T cells in synovial fluid were sorted patient by patient into Tc17 (IL-17A+) cells, bulk memory cells and Tc1 (IL-17A-IFNgamma+) cells in order to compare their TCR repertoires. Psoriatic arthritis patients met the Classification of Psoriatic Arthritis Study Group (CASPAR) criteria. Cytokine-secreting cells were counterstained with viability dye and anti-CD3, CD8, CD14 and CD4 antibodies and sorted on a BD FACSAria. A few patients with psoriatic arthritis provided sorted synovial fluid CD8+ T cell subsets that underwent TCRbeta sequencing. After isolation with Lymphoprep, synovial fluid mononuclear cells were cryopreserved in liquid nitrogen until use. The medium used for cryopreservation had around 50% fetal calf serum and roughly 10% dimethyl sulfoxide.

The sample comes from a study of IL-17A CD8 T cells in psoriatic arthritis synovium. Background for the entire study: The study was designed to define the phenotype, molecular profile and function of synovial IL-17A+CD8+ T cells in the pathogenesis of psoriatic arthritis. Overall study results and their limits: Cells were obtained from synovial fluid rather than synovial tissue, because no psoriatic arthritis synovial tissue samples were available. Although over 4% of the repertoire was occupied by some individual clones, most synovial CD8+ subsets remained polyclonal. Only three patients were included in the TCR sequencing, a limited sample size that the authors acknowledged. In two patients, many Tc17 clones were shared with the synovial Tc1 population, giving Morisita overlap indices above 0.85.

Sequenced sample: IFN-gamma+ CD8+ T cells from synovial fluid. The label giving this sample's cell subset or site can be read as: IL-17A-IFNgamma+ memory CD8+ (Tc1) cells. The sequence was collected from a human donor with psoriatic arthritis. This sequence uses TRBV28 and TRBJ2-3; perhaps TRBD1 is the D gene, with 6 bases matching. The CDR3: CASVGGWLGDTQYF. The bases read TGTGCCAGCGTAGGGGGATGGTTGGGCGATACGCAGTATTTT.